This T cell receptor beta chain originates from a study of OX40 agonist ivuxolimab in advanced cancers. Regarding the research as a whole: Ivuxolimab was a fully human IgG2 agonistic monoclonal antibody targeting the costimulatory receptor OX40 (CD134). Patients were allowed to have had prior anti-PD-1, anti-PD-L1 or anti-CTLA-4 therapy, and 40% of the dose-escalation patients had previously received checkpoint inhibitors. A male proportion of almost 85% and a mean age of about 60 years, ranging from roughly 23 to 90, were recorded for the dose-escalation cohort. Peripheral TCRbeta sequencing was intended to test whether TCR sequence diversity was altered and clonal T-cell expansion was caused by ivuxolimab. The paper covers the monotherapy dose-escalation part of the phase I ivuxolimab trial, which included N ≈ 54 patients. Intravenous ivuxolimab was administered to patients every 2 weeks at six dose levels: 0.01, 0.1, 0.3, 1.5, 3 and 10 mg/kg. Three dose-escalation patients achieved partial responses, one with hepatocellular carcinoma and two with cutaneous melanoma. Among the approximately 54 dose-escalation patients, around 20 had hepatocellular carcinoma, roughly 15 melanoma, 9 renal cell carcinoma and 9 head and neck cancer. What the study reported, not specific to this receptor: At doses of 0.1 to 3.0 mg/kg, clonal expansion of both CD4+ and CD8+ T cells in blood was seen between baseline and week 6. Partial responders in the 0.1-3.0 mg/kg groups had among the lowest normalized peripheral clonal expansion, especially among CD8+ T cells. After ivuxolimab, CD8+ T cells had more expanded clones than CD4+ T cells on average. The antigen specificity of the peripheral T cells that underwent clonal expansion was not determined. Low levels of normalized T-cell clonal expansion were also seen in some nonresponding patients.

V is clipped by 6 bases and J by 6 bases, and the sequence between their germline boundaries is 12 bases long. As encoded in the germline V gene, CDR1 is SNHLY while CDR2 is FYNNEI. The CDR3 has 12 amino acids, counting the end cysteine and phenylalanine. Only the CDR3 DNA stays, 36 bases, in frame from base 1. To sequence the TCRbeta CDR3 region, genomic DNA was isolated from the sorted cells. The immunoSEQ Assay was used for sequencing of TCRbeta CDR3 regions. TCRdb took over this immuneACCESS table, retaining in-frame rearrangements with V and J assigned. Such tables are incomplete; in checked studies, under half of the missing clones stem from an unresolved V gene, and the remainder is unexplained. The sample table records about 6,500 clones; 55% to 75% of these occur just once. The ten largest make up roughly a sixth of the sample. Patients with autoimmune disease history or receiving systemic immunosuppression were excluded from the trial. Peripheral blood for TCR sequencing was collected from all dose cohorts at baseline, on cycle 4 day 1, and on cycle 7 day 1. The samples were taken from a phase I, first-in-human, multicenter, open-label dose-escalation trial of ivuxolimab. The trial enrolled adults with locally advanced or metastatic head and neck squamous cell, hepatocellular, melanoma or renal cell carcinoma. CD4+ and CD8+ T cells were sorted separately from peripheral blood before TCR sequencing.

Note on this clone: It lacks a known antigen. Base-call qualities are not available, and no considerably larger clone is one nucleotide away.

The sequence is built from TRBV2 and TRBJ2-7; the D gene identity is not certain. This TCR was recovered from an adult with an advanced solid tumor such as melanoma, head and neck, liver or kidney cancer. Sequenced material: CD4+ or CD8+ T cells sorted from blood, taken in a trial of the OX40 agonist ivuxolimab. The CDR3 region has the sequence CASRWLPSEQYF. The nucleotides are TGTGCCAGCAGATGGCTGCCGAGCGAGCAGTACTTC.